The clone carrying this T cell receptor (beta chain) came up a few times. What it recognizes is unknown. The CDR3 is 14 residues long. Trimming removed 5 bases at V and 5 bases at J, with 13 bases between. Germline assignment: CDR1 SGHTA and CDR2 FQGNSA. Expressed TCRB transcripts were sequenced, since all the RNA that had been isolated was reverse transcribed. TCRdb keeps only in-frame clones here, not all; method: immunoSEQ multiplex PCR. The data contain 810,000 or so clones, 17% of them singletons. These data come from a study of beta chain features in type 1 diabetes. Study-level results: Patients' naive, central memory and Treg TCRB repertoires seemed closer to one another than those of healthy donors.

The source material was naive CD4+ T cells from blood. The genes are TRBV7-2 and TRBJ1-5, with unresolved D. The clonotype was recovered from a woman aged 18-30 years in good health. CDR3 region: CASSQDSSYQPQHF. The CDR3 DNA reads TGTGCCAGCAGCCAAGATAGTAGTTATCAGCCCCAGCATTTT.